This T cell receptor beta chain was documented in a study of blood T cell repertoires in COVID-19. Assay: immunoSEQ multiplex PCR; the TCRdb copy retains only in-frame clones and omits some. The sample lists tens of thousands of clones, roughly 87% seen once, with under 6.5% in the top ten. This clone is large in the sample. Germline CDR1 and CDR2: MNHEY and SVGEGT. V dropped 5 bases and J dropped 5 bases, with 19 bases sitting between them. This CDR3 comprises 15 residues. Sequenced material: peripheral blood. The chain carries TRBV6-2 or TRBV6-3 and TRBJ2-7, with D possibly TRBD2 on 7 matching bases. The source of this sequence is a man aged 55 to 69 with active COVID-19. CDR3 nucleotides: TGTGCCAGCAGTACGAGGCCGGGGGGCGCAAACGAGCAGTACTTC. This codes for CASSTRPGGANEQYF.